The clone carrying this TCR beta chain has more than one count but fewer than ten. This CDR3 region has 14 residues. The germline V gene encodes CDR1 SGHRS and CDR2 YFSETQ. The J segment lost 0 bases and the V segment lost 4 bases, leaving 2 bases of the junction unmatched. These data originate in a study of OX40 agonist ivuxolimab in advanced cancers. TCRdb's copy holds only in-frame clones and misses some; the assay was immunoSEQ multiplex PCR. The sample contains 60,000 to 65,000 clones, about 90% of which appear only once. The sequence derives from an adult with an advanced solid tumor such as melanoma, head and neck, liver or kidney cancer. The sample was CD4+ or CD8+ T cells sorted from blood, taken in a trial of the OX40 agonist ivuxolimab. The chain couples TRBV5-1 to TRBJ1-1; 8 bases are a match to TRBD1. The CDR3: CASSTGQVNTEAFF. DNA of the CDR3: TGCGCCAGCAGCACGGGACAGGTGAACACTGAAGCTTTCTTT.